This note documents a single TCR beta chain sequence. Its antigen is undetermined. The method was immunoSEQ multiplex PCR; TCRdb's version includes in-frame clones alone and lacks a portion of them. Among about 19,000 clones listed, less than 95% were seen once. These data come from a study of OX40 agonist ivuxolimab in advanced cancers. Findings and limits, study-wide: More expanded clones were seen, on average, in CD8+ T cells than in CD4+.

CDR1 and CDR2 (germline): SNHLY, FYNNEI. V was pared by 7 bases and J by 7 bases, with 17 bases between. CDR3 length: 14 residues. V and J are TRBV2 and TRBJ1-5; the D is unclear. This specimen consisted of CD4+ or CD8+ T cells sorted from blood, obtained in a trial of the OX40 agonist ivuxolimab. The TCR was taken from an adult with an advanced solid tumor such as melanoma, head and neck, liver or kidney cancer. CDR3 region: CASTDVGISQPQHF. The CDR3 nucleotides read TGTGCCAGCACAGATGTGGGGATTTCACAGCCCCAGCATTTT.